Shown below are 13 T cell receptor beta chains from a single sample sequenced in a study of blood T cell repertoires in COVID-19. Sequenced by immunoSEQ multiplex PCR; TCRdb stores in-frame clones only, minus some. The sample contains 90,000 to 120,000 clones, 75% to 90% of which appear only once. Specimen: peripheral blood. These receptors came from a woman older than 75 with acute or convalescent COVID-19.

Here the CDR3 DNA reads TGTGCCAGCAGCACCAGGACTAGCGGGGGGGAACAAGAGACCCAGTACTTC. It encodes CASSTRTSGGEQETQYF. The V call is TRBV11-3, the J call TRBJ2-5, with 15 bases fitting TRBD2. Trimming removed 5 bases from V and 2 bases from J; junction bases left unmatched: 6. CDR1 is SGHNT and CDR2 is YENEEA in the germline V gene. CDR3 length equals 17 residues. The whole variable domain, filled in from reference TRBV11-3 and TRBJ2-5, reads EAGVVQSPRYKIIEKKQPVAFWCNPISGHNTLYWYLQNLGQGPELLIRYENEEAVDDSQLPKDRFSAERLKGVDSTLKIQPAELGDSAVYLCASSTRTSGGEQETQYFGPGTRLLVL.

V gene TRBV7-9 combines with J gene TRBJ2-7; D call uncertain. The CDR3 spans 12 residues. V was cut by 2 bases and J by 6 bases, with 8 bases left in between. The germline gives CDR1 SEHNR, CDR2 FQNEAQ (reference sequence). The CDR3 sequence: CASSLYSREQYF. As DNA, the CDR3 is TGTGCCAGCAGCTTATACTCTCGCGAGCAGTACTTC.

This clone was counted only a few times. The CDR3 is CASSLRTGFLIYGYTF. CDR3 coding DNA: TGTGCCAGCAGTTTAAGGACAGGGTTCTTGATCTATGGCTACACCTTC. The rearrangement links TRBV28 to TRBJ1-2, with TRBD1 matching 8 bases. Trimming took 2 bases from V and 4 from J; bases not matched to a gene: 9. The CDR3 sequence is 16 residues long. Germline-derived CDR1 and CDR2 are MDHEN and SYDVKM.

V is TRBV5-1 and J is TRBJ1-1; 8 bases agree with TRBD1. The CDR3 covers 14 residues. Germline assignment: CDR1 SGHRS and CDR2 YFSETQ. V trimming: 7 bases; J trimming: 5 bases; junction bases outside the gene matches: 10. In nucleotides, the CDR3 is TGCGCCAGCTCCCTCAAGGGACAGGAGACTGAAGCTTTCTTT. Amino acid sequence: CASSLKGQETEAFF.

This sequence joins TRBV2 and TRBJ1-1; D uncertain. The CDR3 loop spans 14 amino acids. V lost 3 bases to trimming and J lost 0 bases, with 8 bases between them. Germline CDR1 is SNHLY and CDR2 is FYNNEI. CDR3 protein: CASSERQLNTEAFF. CDR3 sequence (DNA): TGTGCCAGCAGTGAGAGACAACTGAACACTGAAGCTTTCTTT.

The CDR3 DNA sequence: TGTGCCAGCAGCCCATACCCTAGCGGGGGGGCCGGGTGGAATGAGCAGTTCTTC. Protein sequence: CASSPYPSGGAGWNEQFF. The chain carries TRBV7-2 and TRBJ2-1; TRBD2 agrees at 12 bases. The CDR3 is made up of 18 amino acids. Per germline, CDR1 SGHTA and CDR2 FQGNSA. V was clipped by 5 bases and J by 7 bases; unmatched bases: 15.

This chain links TRBV2 with TRBJ2-4; D might be TRBD1 (6 bases). Germline V gives CDR1 SNHLY, CDR2 FYNNEI. The CDR3 contains 13 residues. Between the trimmed V and J ends, which lost 7 bases and 7 bases, there was a span of 14 bases. CDR3 sequence reads: CASTVDTGNIQYF. The CDR3 DNA follows: TGTGCCAGCACCGTAGACACAGGGAACATTCAGTACTTC.

The rearrangement joins TRBV6-6 to TRBJ2-5; TRBD1 might be the D (6 bases). Trimming took 5 bases from V and 4 from J, leaving 26 bases between them. The CDR3 is 18 residues long. Germline CDR1 is MNHNY and CDR2 is SVGAGI (reference sequence). In DNA, the CDR3 is TGTGCCAGCAGTCCCCGGCGGCGTTTTGGCCTAGGGGGAGAGACCCAGTACTTC. Translated, it gives CASSPRRRFGLGGETQYF.

This chain connects TRBV2 to TRBJ2-7; D unclear. Trimming removed 6 bases from V and 4 bases from J, with 10 bases in between. The CDR3 runs to 12 residues. Germline loops: CDR1 SNHLY, CDR2 FYNNEI. CDR3 loop: CASSRLVYEQYF. CDR3 nucleotides: TGTGCCAGCAGCAGACTGGTATACGAGCAGTACTTC.

V is TRBV7-9 and J is TRBJ1-1, with D possibly being TRBD1 (6 bases). V lost 3 bases and J lost 11, with 16 bases in between. The germline V gene has CDR1 SEHNR and CDR2 FQNEAQ (reference sequence). This CDR3 region has 13 residues. CDR3 sequence: CASSLMGAQNAFF. The CDR3 bases are TGTGCCAGCAGCTTGATGGGGGCGCAGAATGCTTTCTTT.

The chain recombines TRBV27 with TRBJ2-1, with TRBD2 matching over 8 bases. The CDR3 contains 15 residues. Losses at the gene ends were 8 bases for V and 3 bases for J; bases not matched to a gene: 9. Germline CDR1 and CDR2: MNHEY and SMNVEV (reference sequence). In DNA form, the CDR3 reads TGTGCCAGCGGGCCTCTAGCGGGCGTCTACAATGAGCAGTTCTTC. Residues: CASGPLAGVYNEQFF.

This chain links TRBV9 with TRBJ1-5; tentatively, D is TRBD1 (6 bases). The V gene lost 4 bases and the J gene lost 3 bases, with 11 bases spanning the gap. The germline CDR1 and CDR2 sequences are SGDLS and YYNGEE. The CDR3 has 14 amino acids. The CDR3 is CASSPGQTNQPQHF. The CDR3 DNA is TGTGCCAGCAGCCCAGGACAGACCAATCAGCCCCAGCATTTT. Filled out from reference TRBV9 and TRBJ1-5, the complete variable domain reads DSGVTQTPKHLITATGQRVTLRCSPRSGDLSVYWYQQSLDQGLQFLIQYYNGEERAKGNILERFSAQQFPDLHSELNLSSLELGDSALYFCASSPGQTNQPQHFGDGTRLSIL.

V and J are TRBV5-5 and TRBJ2-7; D might be TRBD1 (5 bases). The CDR3 sequence is 14 residues long. The V gene lost 0 bases and the J gene lost 0 bases, with 7 bases spanning the gap. CDR1 is SGHKS, CDR2 YYEKEE, per germline (reference sequence). The CDR3 nucleotides are TGTGCCAGCAGCTTGGGACAGAGCTCCTACGAGCAGTACTTC. This translates into CASSLGQSSYEQYF. The variable domain in full, completed from reference TRBV5-5 and TRBJ2-7, reads DAGVTQSPTHLIKTRGQQVTLRCSPISGHKSVSWYQQVLGQGPQFIFQYYEKEERGRGNFPDRFSARQFPNYSSELNVNALLLGDSALYLCASSLGQSSYEQYFGPGTRLTVT.